This passage covers 22 T cell receptor beta chains from one sample sequenced in a study of blood T cell repertoires in COVID-19. The repertoire was sequenced with immunoSEQ multiplex PCR; TCRdb's copy has only in-frame clones and lacks some. The sample lists more than 300,000 clones; over 85% were seen once. Sequences were obtained from PBMCs or T cells enriched from blood (not recorded which). Receptor source: a woman aged 25 to 45 who had recovered from COVID-19.

This clone was counted only a few times. In nucleotides, the CDR3 is TGCGCCAGCATCCCCGCGTCGAATCAGCCCCAGCATTTT. Its protein product is CASIPASNQPQHF. This chain connects TRBV10-1 to TRBJ1-5; D is undetermined. CDR3 length: 13 residues. The germline V and J ends were trimmed by 7 bases and 4 bases, with 11 bases remaining between them. CDR1 is WNHNN and CDR2 is SYGVQD in the germline V gene (reference sequence).

This chain joins TRBV30 and TRBJ2-5, with D perhaps TRBD1 (5 bases). V gave up 4 bases and J gave up 1 base, with 13 bases separating them. The germline gives CDR1 GTSNPN, CDR2 SVGIG (reference sequence). The CDR3 length is 14 residues. CDR3 DNA: TGTGCCTGGACGCTTTGGGGCCTCCAAGAGACCCAGTACTTC. Translation gives CAWTLWGLQETQYF.

J is TRBJ2-1 and V is TRBV3-1 (or the pseudogene TRBV3-2); D may be TRBD2 (6 bases). Germline CDR1 and CDR2: LGHDT and YNNKEL (reference sequence). CDR3 length equals 17 residues. V lost 4 bases, J lost 3 bases, and 19 bases lay in between. The CDR3 sequence is CASSPNLLASIYNEQFF. CDR3 sequence (DNA): TGTGCCAGCAGCCCGAATCTACTAGCAAGTATCTACAATGAGCAGTTCTTC.

This clone showed up many times. The chain is built from TRBV4-3 and TRBJ1-1, with a weak D call TRBD1 (6 bases). The V and J ends lost 3 bases and 1 base respectively, with 9 bases between them. Germline values: CDR1 LGHNA, CDR2 YSLEER. CDR3 length: 14 residues. CDR3 sequence reads: CASSQGHWNTEAFF. CDR3 coding DNA: TGCGCCAGCAGCCAGGGACACTGGAACACTGAAGCTTTCTTT.

The J gene is TRBJ2-5, the V gene TRBV5-4; D is unresolved. The CDR3 is made up of 11 amino acids. Trimming took 3 bases from V and 5 from J, leaving 5 bases between them. Germline loops: CDR1 SGHNT, CDR2 YYREEE (reference sequence). CDR3 coding DNA: TGTGCCAGCAGCTCCAGGGAGACCCAGTACTTC. Translation gives CASSSRETQYF.

In DNA, the CDR3 is TGTGCCAGCAGCGGGAGGGTGAACACCGGGGAGCTGTTTTTT. Its translation: CASSGRVNTGELFF. This rearrangement joins TRBV6-5 to TRBJ2-2; 8 bases line up with TRBD2. Germline lookup yields CDR1 MNHEY and CDR2 SVGAGI. The CDR3 is 14 residues long. The V and J ends lost 6 bases and 1 base, in that order; junction bases with no gene match: 1.

V gene TRBV11-2 combines with J gene TRBJ2-6; perhaps TRBD2 as D (6 bases). The CDR3 is made up of 19 amino acids. Trimming took 3 bases from V and 0 from J, leaving 18 bases between them. The V gene's germline CDR1 is SGHAT and CDR2 FQNNGV. The DNA for the CDR3 is TGTGCCAGCAGCTTCTCAGGGAGGACACCAAACTCTGGGGCCAACGTCCTGACTTTC. Amino acid sequence: CASSFSGRTPNSGANVLTF.

The rearrangement joins TRBV5-4 to TRBJ2-1, with D tentatively TRBD1 (6 bases). The CDR3 runs 14 residues. V lost 3 bases to trimming and J lost 6 bases, with 13 bases between them. Germline V CDR1 and CDR2: SGHNT, YYREEE (reference sequence). The CDR3 protein is CASSWGTSPNEQFF. In DNA form, the CDR3 reads TGTGCCAGCAGCTGGGGGACAAGCCCCAATGAGCAGTTCTTC.

The chain joins TRBV3-1 (or the pseudogene TRBV3-2) to TRBJ2-1; D call uncertain. The CDR3 totals 13 residues. V was cut by 1 base and J by 7 bases, with 8 bases left in between. Germline assignment: CDR1 LGHDT and CDR2 YNNKEL (reference sequence). DNA of the CDR3: TGTGCCAGCAGCCAAGCACTTCCGAATGAGCAGTTCTTC. Translating it yields CASSQALPNEQFF.

V is TRBV25-1 and J is TRBJ2-3; TRBD1 matches 9 bases. V lost 1 base to trimming and J lost 5 bases; unmatched junction nucleotides: 4. The CDR3 length is 15 residues. Per germline, CDR1 MGHDK and CDR2 SYGVNS. The CDR3 sequence: CASSEFGTGQDTQYF. In nucleotides, the CDR3 is TGTGCCAGCAGTGAATTTGGGACAGGGCAAGATACGCAGTATTTT.

This chain connects TRBV5-1 to TRBJ1-1, with 8 nucleotides matching TRBD1. The CDR3 is made up of 11 amino acids. Germline CDR1 and CDR2: SGHRS and YFSETQ. Trimming at V came to 7 bases and at J to 4 bases, leaving 0 bases not matched to a gene. The CDR3 DNA reads TGCGCCAGCGGACAGGGCACTGAAGCTTTCTTT. This gives the protein CASGQGTEAFF.

The V call is TRBV19, the J call TRBJ2-3; a weak D match, TRBD2 (6 bases). V shed 1 base and J shed 3 bases, with 11 bases lying between them. The germline CDR1 and CDR2 sequences are LNHDA and SQIVND (reference sequence). CDR3 length: 15 amino acids. The CDR3 protein is CASSIVGGKTDTQYF. In DNA, the CDR3 is TGTGCCAGTAGTATAGTAGGCGGGAAAACAGATACGCAGTATTTT.

This chain connects TRBV5-4 to TRBJ2-3, with TRBD2 matching over 11 bases. Germline CDR1 is SGHNT and CDR2 is YYREEE (reference sequence). V dropped 6 bases and J dropped 6; count of bases not matched to a gene: 15. The CDR3 has 17 amino acids. This chain's CDR3 is CASTVGVLAGGGDTQYF. CDR3 bases: TGTGCCAGCACCGTGGGAGTTCTAGCGGGAGGAGGTGATACGCAGTATTTT.

The V gene is TRBV30, the J gene TRBJ2-1, with a tentative D call TRBD2 (6 bases). The CDR3 runs to 11 residues. The germline gives CDR1 GTSNPN, CDR2 SVGIG (reference sequence). The V gene lost 2 bases and the J gene lost 7 bases, with 6 bases spanning the gap. The DNA for the CDR3 is TGTGCCTGGAGTCGGGGGAATGAGCAGTTCTTC. Protein: CAWSRGNEQFF.

The V call is TRBV5-1, the J call TRBJ1-1; perhaps TRBD1 as D (5 bases). V was clipped by 3 bases and J by 0 bases, with 9 bases between them. This CDR3 comprises 14 residues. Germline values: CDR1 SGHRS, CDR2 YFSETQ. The CDR3 region is CASSWTTMNTEAFF. The DNA of the CDR3 is TGCGCCAGCAGCTGGACAACGATGAACACTGAAGCTTTCTTT.

Only one count was recorded for this clone. This chain links TRBV5-1 with TRBJ2-2; 8 bases are a match to TRBD2. Germline trimming cut 2 bases from V and 5 bases from J; bases unmatched to any gene: 5. This CDR3 comprises 15 residues. CDR1 SGHRS and CDR2 YFSETQ come from the germline V gene. The DNA for the CDR3 is TGCGCCAGCAGCTTCCTACCTAGCGGGACCGGGGAGCTGTTTTTT. Translated: CASSFLPSGTGELFF.

The rearrangement joins TRBV19 to TRBJ1-6; TRBD1 matches at 7 bases. The J segment lost 6 bases and the V segment lost 3 bases, leaving 5 bases of the junction unmatched. There are 15 residues in the CDR3. From germline, CDR1 is LNHDA and CDR2 SQIVND (reference sequence). CDR3 nucleotides: TGTGCCAGTAGTATGAAGGGACAGCCTAATTCACCCCTCCACTTT. Amino acid sequence: CASSMKGQPNSPLHF. Together with reference TRBV19 and TRBJ1-6, the CDR3 gives the full variable domain: DGGITQSPKYLFRKEGQNVTLSCEQNLNHDAMYWYRQDPGQGLRLIYYSQIVNDFQKGDIAEGYSVSREKKESFPLTVTSAQKNPTAFYLCASSMKGQPNSPLHFGNGTRLTVT.

This chain joins TRBV28 and TRBJ1-2; D gene unclear. This CDR3 is built from 12 residues. The V gene lost 2 bases and the J gene lost 5 bases, with 6 bases spanning the gap. Germline V gene data show CDR1 as MDHEN and CDR2 as SYDVKM. The chain's CDR3 is CASSLRRYGYTF. Here the CDR3 DNA reads TGTGCCAGCAGTTTAAGGCGGTATGGCTACACCTTC.

The chain combines TRBV19 with TRBJ1-1; 10 bases align to TRBD1. The CDR3 spans 13 residues. Germline V lookup: CDR1 LNHDA, CDR2 SQIVND (reference sequence). J was trimmed by 5 bases and V by 7 bases; bases with no gene match: 4. Here the CDR3 DNA reads TGTGCCAGTAACGGACAGGGGGAAACTGAAGCTTTCTTT. Amino acids: CASNGQGETEAFF.

The V and J genes are TRBV20-1 and TRBJ2-7; 7 bases map to TRBD2. The CDR3 is 12 residues long. Losses at the gene ends were 3 bases for V and 3 bases for J; bases not matched to a gene: 2. Germline V CDR1 and CDR2: DFQATT, SNEGSKA (reference sequence). CDR3 amino acids: CSASREVYEQYF. In DNA, the CDR3 is TGCAGTGCTAGTCGGGAGGTCTACGAGCAGTACTTC.

This rearrangement joins TRBV11-2 to TRBJ2-1; D is unresolved. Germline V gene lookup returns CDR1 SGHAT and CDR2 FQNNGV. The CDR3 length is 13 residues. Trimming took off 5 bases at V and 0 bases at J, with 5 bases between the two ends. The CDR3 bases are TGTGCCAGCAGCCTGAGCTCCTACAATGAGCAGTTCTTC. Its translation: CASSLSSYNEQFF.

This clone was seen once. This chain joins TRBV3-1 (or the pseudogene TRBV3-2) and TRBJ2-2; 15 positions match TRBD2. Germline V gene lookup returns CDR1 LGHDT and CDR2 YNNKEL (reference sequence). The CDR3 is 18 amino acids. V lost 4 bases, J lost 6 bases, and 9 bases stayed unmatched. The CDR3 DNA is TGTGCCAGCAGCCTTTGGACTAGCGGGAGGGCCCGCTCCGGGGAGCTGTTTTTT. Protein: CASSLWTSGRARSGELFF.